These T cell receptor beta chains were read from a single sample in a study of blood T cell repertoires in COVID-19. The data were produced by immunoSEQ multiplex PCR, yet TCRdb's version contains in-frame clones alone and is incomplete. Of a few hundred thousand clones listed, 90% are singletons. Sequenced input: peripheral blood. The source of these receptors is a middle-aged woman with COVID-19, enrolled during active disease. Each CDR3 is given with its conserved first and last residue. D genes are given only for firm matches. The size entry is marked missing in some rows and otherwise reads once, few, many or a size class.

TGTGCCAGACATCCCGGGACAAAAGCCCTCGGCTCCTTGGGTAATTCACCCCTCCACTTT CARHPGTKALGSLGNSPLHF TRBV28 . TRBJ1-6 .
TGTGCCACCAGTGCTGCACAGGGGAGTGGCTACACCTTC CATSAAQGSGYTF TRBV24-1 TRBD1 TRBJ1-2 .
TGTGCCAGCAGCTTAATCGGCAGGGTTGCTGAAGCTTTCTTT CASSLIGRVAEAFF TRBV7-2 . TRBJ1-1 .
TGTGCCATCAGTCAGGCCGTCTCTGGAAACACCATATATTTT CAISQAVSGNTIYF TRBV10-3 . TRBJ1-3 .
TGTGCCAGCAGCTTAAAGGCGGGGAACACTGAAGCTTTCTTT CASSLKAGNTEAFF TRBV7-2 . TRBJ1-1 .
TGTGCCAGCAGCCATATAGGCGGGGGGGATCAGCCCCAGCATTTT CASSHIGGGDQPQHF TRBV6-5 . TRBJ1-5 many
TGTGCCAGCAGTTTACCTAGCGGGAGGGCCTCTGAGCAGTACTTC CASSLPSGRASEQYF TRBV28 TRBD2 TRBJ2-7 .
TGCGCCAGCAGCCGGATAGGGACTAGCGGGGGCTACGAGCAGTACTTC CASSRIGTSGGYEQYF TRBV4-1 TRBD2 TRBJ2-7 few
TGTGCCAGCAGCTCCCGAGCGGCGCGGGGAACCCCCTACGAGCAGTACTTC CASSSRAARGTPYEQYF TRBV7-2 . TRBJ2-7 .
TGCGCCAGCAGTACACAGGGGGGAGGCACCGGGGAGCTGTTTTTT CASSTQGGGTGELFF TRBV5-1 TRBD1 TRBJ2-2 .
TGTGCCAGCAGCTTGGAAACAGGGGTCACAGATACGCAGTATTTT CASSLETGVTDTQYF TRBV5-4 TRBD1 TRBJ2-3 .
TGTGCCAGCAGTACCGCCATCCCCGGACAGGGGGCTTTTTATACGCAGTATTTT CASSTAIPGQGAFYTQYF TRBV27 TRBD1 TRBJ2-3 once
TGTGCCAGCAGTTACTCGGGACTAGCCCGACAAGAGACCCAGTACTTC CASSYSGLARQETQYF TRBV6-2/TRBV6-3 TRBD2 TRBJ2-5 .
TGCGCCCCTGGAGCACTTGCAACTAATGAAAAACTGTTTTTT CAPGALATNEKLFF TRBV10-1 . TRBJ1-4 .
TGTGCCAGCAGTGACAGGGAAGTCGGCAATCAGCCCCAGCATTTT CASSDREVGNQPQHF TRBV28 TRBD1 TRBJ1-5 .
TGTGCCAGCAGCTTGTCGACCGCCAGGGCCTTCAATCAGCCCCAGCATTTT CASSLSTARAFNQPQHF TRBV5-8 . TRBJ1-5 .
TGTGCCAGCAGTTCCCGATCCACAGACAATCAGCCCCAGCATTTT CASSSRSTDNQPQHF TRBV6-6 . TRBJ1-5 .
TGCGCCAGCAGCGCCCTAGGGGGAGAGAACACTGAAGCTTTCTTT CASSALGGENTEAFF TRBV5-1 . TRBJ1-1 .
TGCGCCAGCAGCTTGGCCTTAGCGAGCGGGAGGCCGCCGAGCTCCTACAATGAGCAGTTCTTC CASSLALASGRPPSSYNEQFF TRBV5-1 TRBD2 TRBJ2-1 .
TGTGCCAGCAGTTGGGCGAACAGGAACACTGAAGCTTTCTTT CASSWANRNTEAFF TRBV6-2/TRBV6-3 . TRBJ1-1 .
TGCGCCAGCAGCCAGGGGGGAGGCTCGAGCACTGAAGCTTTCTTT CASSQGGGSSTEAFF TRBV4-1 . TRBJ1-1 .
TGTGCCAGCAGCTCGGGACAGCGTGGCTGGGAGCAGTACTTC CASSSGQRGWEQYF TRBV9 TRBD1 TRBJ2-7 .
TGCGCCAGTGGGGAGCCTGAAGGGACCCAGTACTTC CASGEPEGTQYF TRBV5-1 . TRBJ2-5 .
TGCGCCAGCAGCTCCCGAAACAGGGGGTTGGACACCGGGGAGCTGTTTTTT CASSSRNRGLDTGELFF TRBV5-1 TRBD1 TRBJ2-2 .
TGTGCCAGCTCACCACCGGGGGCCTACACTGAAGCTTTCTTT CASSPPGAYTEAFF TRBV18 . TRBJ1-1 .
TGTGCCAGCAGCTTGATTCACGGGGGGGCATCCTACAATGAGCAGTTCTTC CASSLIHGGASYNEQFF TRBV13 TRBD2 TRBJ2-1 .
TGTGCCAGCAGTTACCGGGACACCAATCAGCCCCAGCATTTT CASSYRDTNQPQHF TRBV6-6 . TRBJ1-5 .
TGTGCCAGCAGTCCCACAGCGGATAATTCACCCCTCCACTTT CASSPTADNSPLHF TRBV27 . TRBJ1-6 .
TGCGCCAGCAGCCTACAGTCGAACACTGAAGCTTTCTTT CASSLQSNTEAFF TRBV4-1 . TRBJ1-1 .
TGTGCCAGCAGCTTCTGGAGCAGCGGTGAGCCCCAGCATTTT CASSFWSSGEPQHF TRBV5-5 . TRBJ1-5 .
TGTGCCAGCAGTAAACAGGGGGCCTTGAGAAACGAGCAGTACTTC CASSKQGALRNEQYF TRBV6-2/TRBV6-3 TRBD1 TRBJ2-7 .
TGTGCCAGCACCCCAACCGTGGGCTTCACTGAAGCTTTCTTT CASTPTVGFTEAFF TRBV28 . TRBJ1-1 .
TGTGCTAGTGGTCGTTGGGAGGCGAGAGGAAACACCATATATTTT CASGRWEARGNTIYF TRBV12-5 . TRBJ1-3 .
TGCGCCAGCAGCTTTACAGGGTCCGGCCCTGAAGCTTTCTTT CASSFTGSGPEAFF TRBV5-1 . TRBJ1-1 .
TGTGCCAGCAGTTCGACATCCTATAATTCACCCCTCCACTTT CASSSTSYNSPLHF TRBV28 . TRBJ1-6 .
TGTGCCATCAGTCGAGGTAGGGACAGTTCCTACGAGCAGTACTTC CAISRGRDSSYEQYF TRBV10-3 TRBD1 TRBJ2-7 .
TGTGCCAGCTCACTGGACGGGAAAGAGACCCAGTACTTC CASSLDGKETQYF TRBV18 . TRBJ2-5 .
TGTGCCAGCACTCCAAGGGGGGGACTAGCTCCCGAGCAGTACTTC CASTPRGGLAPEQYF TRBV28 TRBD2 TRBJ2-7 .
TGTGCCAGTAGTATCGACAGGGGCAGTGAAGCTTTCTTT CASSIDRGSEAFF TRBV19 TRBD1 TRBJ1-1 .
TGTGCCAGCTCACCGAAAACAGGGGGCTCAAGCAATCAGCCCCAGCATTTT CASSPKTGGSSNQPQHF TRBV18 TRBD1 TRBJ1-5 .
TGTGCCAGTAGTCGAGGGAGGCGGGGTGAGCAGTTCTTC CASSRGRRGEQFF TRBV19 . TRBJ2-1 .
TGTGCCAGCAGTTTGCGAAGCGGGGTCACAGATACGCAGTATTTT CASSLRSGVTDTQYF TRBV27 TRBD2 TRBJ2-3 .
TGTGCCAGCAGCTTAGACAGCGAGCAGTACTTC CASSLDSEQYF TRBV11-2 . TRBJ2-7 .
TGCAGCGTTGGCCCGGGGGGGGCGAACACCGGGGAGCTGTTTTTT CSVGPGGANTGELFF TRBV29-1 TRBD2 TRBJ2-2 .
TGTGCCAGCAGCGTACAGGCGCCGAACACCGGGGAGCTGTTTTTT CASSVQAPNTGELFF TRBV9 . TRBJ2-2 .
. CASSSGQGGYGYTF TRBV6-5 . TRBJ1-2 few
TGTGCCAGTACCGCAAACCTAGGTGGTGAGCAGTTCTTC CASTANLGGEQFF TRBV19 . TRBJ2-1 .
TGTGCCAGCAGTTACGCCCCTAGCGGCTACAATGAGCAGTTCTTC CASSYAPSGYNEQFF TRBV6-2/TRBV6-3 TRBD2 TRBJ2-1 .
TGTGCCAGCAGCAACGTGGGGCAGGGCGTTTCCTATGGCTACACCTTC CASSNVGQGVSYGYTF TRBV21-1 . TRBJ1-2 .
TGTGCCAGCAGCGTATTGGGCGGGAGGGCCGACGACAATGAGCAGTTCTTC CASSVLGGRADDNEQFF TRBV9 TRBD2 TRBJ2-1 .
TGTGCCAGCAGCTCCGGGACAGACGAGCAGTACTTC CASSSGTDEQYF TRBV2 TRBD1 TRBJ2-7 .
TGTGCCAGCAGGGCTGTGGCTGGGGCCAACGTCCTGACTTTC CASRAVAGANVLTF TRBV6-5 . TRBJ2-6 .